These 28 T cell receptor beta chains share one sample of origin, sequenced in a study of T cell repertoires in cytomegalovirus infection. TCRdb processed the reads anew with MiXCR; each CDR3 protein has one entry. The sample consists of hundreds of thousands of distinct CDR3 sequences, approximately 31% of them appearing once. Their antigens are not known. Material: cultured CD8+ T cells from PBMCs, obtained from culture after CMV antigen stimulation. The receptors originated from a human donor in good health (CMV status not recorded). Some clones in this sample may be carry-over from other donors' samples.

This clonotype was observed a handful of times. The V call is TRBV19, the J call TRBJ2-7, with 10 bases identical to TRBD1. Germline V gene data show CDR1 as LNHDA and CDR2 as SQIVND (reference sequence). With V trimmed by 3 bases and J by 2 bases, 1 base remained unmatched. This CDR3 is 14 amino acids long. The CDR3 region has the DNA TGTGCCAGTAGTATGGGGACAGGGGCCTACGAGCAGTACGTC. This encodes CASSMGTGAYEQYV.

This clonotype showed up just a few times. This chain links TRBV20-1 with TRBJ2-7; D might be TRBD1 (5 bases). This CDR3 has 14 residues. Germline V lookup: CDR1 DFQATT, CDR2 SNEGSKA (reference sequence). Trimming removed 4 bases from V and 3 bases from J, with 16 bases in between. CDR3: CSAIPGIGNYEQYF. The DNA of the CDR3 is TGCAGTGCTATCCCAGGGATTGGGAACTACGAGCAGTACTTC.

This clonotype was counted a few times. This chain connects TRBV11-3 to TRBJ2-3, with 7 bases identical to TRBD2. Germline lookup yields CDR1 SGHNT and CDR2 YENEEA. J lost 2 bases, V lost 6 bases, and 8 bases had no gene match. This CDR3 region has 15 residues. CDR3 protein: CASRSTSADTDTQYF. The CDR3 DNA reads TGTGCCAGCAGGTCAACTAGCGCAGACACAGATACGCAGTATTTT. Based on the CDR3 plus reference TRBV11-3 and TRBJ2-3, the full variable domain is EAGVVQSPRYKIIEKKQPVAFWCNPISGHNTLYWYLQNLGQGPELLIRYENEEAVDDSQLPKDRFSAERLKGVDSTLKIQPAELGDSAVYLCASRSTSADTDTQYFGPGTRLTVL.

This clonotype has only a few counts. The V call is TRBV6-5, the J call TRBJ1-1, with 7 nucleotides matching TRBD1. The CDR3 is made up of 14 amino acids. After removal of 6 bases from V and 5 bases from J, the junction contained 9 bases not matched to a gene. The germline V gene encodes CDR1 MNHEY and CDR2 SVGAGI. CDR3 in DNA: TGTGCCAGCAGCAATAACAGGGGTTGGACTGAAGCTTTCTTT. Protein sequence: CASSNNRGWTEAFF.

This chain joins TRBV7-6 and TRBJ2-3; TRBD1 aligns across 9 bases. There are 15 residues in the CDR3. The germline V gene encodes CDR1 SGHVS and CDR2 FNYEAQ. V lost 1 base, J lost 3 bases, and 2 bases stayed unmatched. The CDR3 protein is CASSLGQGVTDTQYF. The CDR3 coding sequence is TGTGCCAGCAGCTTAGGACAGGGGGTAACAGATACGCAGTATTTT.

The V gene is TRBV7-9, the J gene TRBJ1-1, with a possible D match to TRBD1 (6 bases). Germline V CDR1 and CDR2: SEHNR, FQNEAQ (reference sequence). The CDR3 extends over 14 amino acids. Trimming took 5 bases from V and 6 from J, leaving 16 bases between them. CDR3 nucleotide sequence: TGTGCCAGCAGCAAGGACAGCCAACGGGCTGAAGCTTTCTTT. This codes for CASSKDSQRAEAFF.

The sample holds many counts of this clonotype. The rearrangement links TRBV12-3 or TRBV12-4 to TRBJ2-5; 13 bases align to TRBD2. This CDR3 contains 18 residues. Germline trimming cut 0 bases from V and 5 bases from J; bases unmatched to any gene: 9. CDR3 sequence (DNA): TGTGCCAGCAGTTTAGCGGAGACTAGCGGGGGGTCGTGGGAGACCCAGTACTTC. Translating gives CASSLAETSGGSWETQYF.

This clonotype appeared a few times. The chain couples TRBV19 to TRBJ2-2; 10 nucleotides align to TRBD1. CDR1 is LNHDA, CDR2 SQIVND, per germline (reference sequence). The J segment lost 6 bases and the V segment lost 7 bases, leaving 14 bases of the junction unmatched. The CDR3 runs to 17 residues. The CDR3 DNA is TGTGCCAGTAATCCGGGACAGGGGTCCCCAAGGGCCGGGGAGCTGTTTTTT. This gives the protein CASNPGQGSPRAGELFF.

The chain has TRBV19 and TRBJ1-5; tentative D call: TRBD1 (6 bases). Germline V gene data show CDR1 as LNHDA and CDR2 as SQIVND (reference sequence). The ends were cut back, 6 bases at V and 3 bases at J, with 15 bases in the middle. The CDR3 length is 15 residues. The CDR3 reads CASRSRGGPNQPQHF. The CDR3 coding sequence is TGTGCCAGTAGATCAAGGGGGGGGCCCAATCAGCCCCAGCATTTT.

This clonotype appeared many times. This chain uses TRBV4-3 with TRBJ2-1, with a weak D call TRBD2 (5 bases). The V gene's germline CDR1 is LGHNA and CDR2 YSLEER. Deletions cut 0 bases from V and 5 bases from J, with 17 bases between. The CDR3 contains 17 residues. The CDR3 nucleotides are TGCGCCAGCAGCCAAGATCCCGGACTTTCCCCGGACAATGAGCAGTTCTTC. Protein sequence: CASSQDPGLSPDNEQFF.

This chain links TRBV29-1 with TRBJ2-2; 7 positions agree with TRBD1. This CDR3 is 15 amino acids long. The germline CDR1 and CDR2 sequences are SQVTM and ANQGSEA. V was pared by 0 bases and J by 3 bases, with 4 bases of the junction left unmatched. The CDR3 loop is CSVEEQGHYTGELFF. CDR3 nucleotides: TGCAGCGTTGAAGAACAGGGGCATTACACCGGGGAGCTGTTTTTT.

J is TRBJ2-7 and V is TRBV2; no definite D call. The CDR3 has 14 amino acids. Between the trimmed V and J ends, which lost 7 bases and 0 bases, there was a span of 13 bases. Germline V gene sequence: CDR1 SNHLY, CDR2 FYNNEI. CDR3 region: CASTRTDSSYEQYF. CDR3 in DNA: TGTGCCAGCACCCGGACCGATAGCTCCTACGAGCAGTACTTC.

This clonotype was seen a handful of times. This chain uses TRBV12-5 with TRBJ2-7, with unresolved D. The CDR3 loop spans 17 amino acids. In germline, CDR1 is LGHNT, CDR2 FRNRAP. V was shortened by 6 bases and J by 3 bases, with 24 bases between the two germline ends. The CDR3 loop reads CASGWNRASDGVYEQYF. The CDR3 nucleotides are TGTGCTAGTGGCTGGAACAGAGCATCTGATGGGGTCTACGAGCAGTACTTC.

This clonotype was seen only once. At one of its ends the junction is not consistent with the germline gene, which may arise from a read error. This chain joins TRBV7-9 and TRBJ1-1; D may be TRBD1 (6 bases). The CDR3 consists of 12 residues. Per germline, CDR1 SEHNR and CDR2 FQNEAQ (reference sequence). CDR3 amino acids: CVSSEGVTEAFF. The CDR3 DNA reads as TGTGTCAGCAGCGAGGGGGTCACTGAAGCTTTCTTT.

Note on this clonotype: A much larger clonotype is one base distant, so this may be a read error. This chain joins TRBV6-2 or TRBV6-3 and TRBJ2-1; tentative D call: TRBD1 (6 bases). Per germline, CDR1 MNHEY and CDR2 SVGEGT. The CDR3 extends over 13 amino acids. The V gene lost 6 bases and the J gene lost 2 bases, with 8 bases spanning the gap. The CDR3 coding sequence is TGTGCCAGCAGGGACAGCACCTACAATGAGCAGTTCTTC. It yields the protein CASRDSTYNEQFF.

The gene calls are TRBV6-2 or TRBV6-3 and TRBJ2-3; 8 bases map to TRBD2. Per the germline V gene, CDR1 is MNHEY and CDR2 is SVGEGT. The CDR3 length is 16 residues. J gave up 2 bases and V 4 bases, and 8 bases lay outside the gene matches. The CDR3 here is CASSSGSSGVTDTQYF. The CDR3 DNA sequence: TGTGCCAGCAGTTCCGGAAGTAGCGGGGTCACAGATACGCAGTATTTT.

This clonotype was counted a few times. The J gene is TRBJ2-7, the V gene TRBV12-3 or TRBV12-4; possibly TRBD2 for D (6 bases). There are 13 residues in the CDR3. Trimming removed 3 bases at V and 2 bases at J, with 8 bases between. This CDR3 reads CASSFGGAYEQYV. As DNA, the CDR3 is TGTGCCAGCAGTTTCGGAGGGGCCTACGAGCAGTACGTC.

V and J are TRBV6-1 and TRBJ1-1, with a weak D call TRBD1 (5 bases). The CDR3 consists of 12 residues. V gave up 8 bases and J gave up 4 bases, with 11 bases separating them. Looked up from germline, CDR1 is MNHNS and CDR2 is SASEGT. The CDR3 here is CASPGGVTEAFF. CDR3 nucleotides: TGTGCCAGCCCCGGGGGAGTCACTGAAGCTTTCTTT.

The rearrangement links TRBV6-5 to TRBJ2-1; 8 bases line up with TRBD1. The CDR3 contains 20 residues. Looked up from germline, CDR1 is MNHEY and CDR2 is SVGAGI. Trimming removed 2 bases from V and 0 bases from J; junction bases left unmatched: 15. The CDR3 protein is CASSYDRNLDRADSYNEQFF. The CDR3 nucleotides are TGTGCCAGCAGTTACGATAGGAACTTGGACAGGGCGGACTCCTACAATGAGCAGTTCTTC.

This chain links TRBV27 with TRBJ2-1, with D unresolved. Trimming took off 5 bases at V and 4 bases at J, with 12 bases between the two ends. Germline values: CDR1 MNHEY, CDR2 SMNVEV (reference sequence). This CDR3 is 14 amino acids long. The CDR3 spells CASSNSDRYNEQFF. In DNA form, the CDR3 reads TGTGCCAGCAGTAACTCGGACCGATACAATGAGCAGTTCTTC.

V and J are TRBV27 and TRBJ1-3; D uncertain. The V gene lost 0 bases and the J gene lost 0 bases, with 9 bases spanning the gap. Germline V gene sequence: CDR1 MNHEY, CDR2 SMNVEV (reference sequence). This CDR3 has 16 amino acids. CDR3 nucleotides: TGTGCCAGCAGTTTATCCTACCCGGGCTCTGGAAACACCATATATTTT. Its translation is CASSLSYPGSGNTIYF.

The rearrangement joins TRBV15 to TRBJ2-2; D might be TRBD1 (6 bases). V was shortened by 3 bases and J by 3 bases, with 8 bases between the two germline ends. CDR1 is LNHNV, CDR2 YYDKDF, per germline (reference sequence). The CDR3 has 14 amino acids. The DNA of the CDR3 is TGTGCCACCAGCAGGGACAGACACACCGGGGAGCTGTTTTTT. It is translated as CATSRDRHTGELFF.

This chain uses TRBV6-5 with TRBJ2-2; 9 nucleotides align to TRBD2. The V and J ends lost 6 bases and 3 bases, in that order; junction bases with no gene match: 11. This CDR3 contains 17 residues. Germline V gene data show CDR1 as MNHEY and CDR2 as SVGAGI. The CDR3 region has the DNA TGTGCCAGCAGCCCAGATAGCGGGGGATACTACACCGGGGAGCTGTTTTTT. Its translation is CASSPDSGGYYTGELFF.

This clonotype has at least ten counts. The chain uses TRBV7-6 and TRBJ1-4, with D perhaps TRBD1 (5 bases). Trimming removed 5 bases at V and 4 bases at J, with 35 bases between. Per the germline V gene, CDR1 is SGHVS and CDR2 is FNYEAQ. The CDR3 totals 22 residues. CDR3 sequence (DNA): TGTGCCAGCAGCGTTAAGCCCTTTGAACAGGAAATCTCACTATATAATAATGAAAAACTGTTTTTT. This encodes CASSVKPFEQEISLYNNEKLFF.

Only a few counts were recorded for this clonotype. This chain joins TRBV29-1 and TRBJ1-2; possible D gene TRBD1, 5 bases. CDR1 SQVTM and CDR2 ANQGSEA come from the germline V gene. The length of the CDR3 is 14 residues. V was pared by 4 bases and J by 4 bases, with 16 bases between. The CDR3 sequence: CSVVILGPSYGYTF. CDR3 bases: TGCAGCGTTGTGATTTTGGGACCTTCCTATGGCTACACCTTC.

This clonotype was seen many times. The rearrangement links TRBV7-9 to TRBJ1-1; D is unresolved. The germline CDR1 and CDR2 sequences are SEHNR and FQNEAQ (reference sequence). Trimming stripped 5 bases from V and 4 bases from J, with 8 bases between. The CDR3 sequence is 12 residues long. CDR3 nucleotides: TGTGCCAGCAGCCCCCAACCCACTGAAGCTTTCTTT. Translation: CASSPQPTEAFF.

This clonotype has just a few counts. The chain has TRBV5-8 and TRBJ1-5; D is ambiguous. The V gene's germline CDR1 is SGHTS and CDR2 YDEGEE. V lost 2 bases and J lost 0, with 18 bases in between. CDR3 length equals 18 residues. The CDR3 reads CASSFMAGTPYSNQPQHF. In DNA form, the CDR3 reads TGTGCCAGCAGCTTCATGGCCGGCACACCTTATAGCAATCAGCCCCAGCATTTT.

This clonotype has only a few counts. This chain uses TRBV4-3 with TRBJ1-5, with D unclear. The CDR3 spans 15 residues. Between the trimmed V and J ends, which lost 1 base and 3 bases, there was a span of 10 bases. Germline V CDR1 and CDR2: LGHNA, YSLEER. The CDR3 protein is CASSQVYGNNQPQHF. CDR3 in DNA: TGCGCCAGCAGCCAAGTGTACGGCAACAATCAGCCCCAGCATTTT.